This T cell receptor (beta chain) was identified in a study of T cells in Graves' hyperthyroidism and ophthalmopathy. Amplified regions were TCR beta CDR3 sequences from RNA transcripts. In the first-round RT-PCR of the TCR CDR3, the HTBI primer set was used. MiXCR, applied by TCRdb to the multiplex PCR reads, yields one record per CDR3 protein. The table lists about 460,000 distinct CDR3 sequences, around a fifth of them singletons. This clonotype was counted ten times or more. V was clipped by 2 bases and J by 4 bases, with 17 bases between them. CDR3 size: 16 residues. The receptor comes from a woman in her seventies with Graves' ophthalmopathy. The sequenced sample was blood. The V call is TRBV12-3 or TRBV12-4, the J call TRBJ1-2, with D tentatively TRBD1 (6 bases). The CDR3 sequence: CASSLTQGPMGYGYTF. Written as DNA, the CDR3 is TGTGCCAGCAGTTTAACCCAGGGGCCAATGGGCTATGGCTACACCTTC.